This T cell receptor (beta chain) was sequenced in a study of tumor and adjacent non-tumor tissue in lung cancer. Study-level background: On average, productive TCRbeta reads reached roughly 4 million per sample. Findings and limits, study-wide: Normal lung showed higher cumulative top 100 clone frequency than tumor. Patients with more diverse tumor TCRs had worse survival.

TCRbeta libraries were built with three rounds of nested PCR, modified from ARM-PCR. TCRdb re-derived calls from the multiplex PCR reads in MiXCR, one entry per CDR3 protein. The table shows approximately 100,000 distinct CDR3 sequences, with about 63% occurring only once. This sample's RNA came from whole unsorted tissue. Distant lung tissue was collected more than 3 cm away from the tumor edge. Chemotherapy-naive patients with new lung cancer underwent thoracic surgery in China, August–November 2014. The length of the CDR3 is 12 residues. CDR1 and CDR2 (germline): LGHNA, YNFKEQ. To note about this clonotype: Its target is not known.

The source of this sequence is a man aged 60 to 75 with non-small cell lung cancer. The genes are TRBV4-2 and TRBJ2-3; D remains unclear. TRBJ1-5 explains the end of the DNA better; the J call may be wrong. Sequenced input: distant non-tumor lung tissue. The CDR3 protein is CASSQGQASQHF. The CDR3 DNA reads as TGTGCCAGCAGCCAAGGACAAGCTTCGCAGCATTTT.